The 17 T cell receptor beta chains below come from one sample, sequenced in a study of cytomegalovirus exposure and HLA in healthy donors. The repertoire was sequenced with immunoSEQ multiplex PCR; TCRdb's copy has only in-frame clones and lacks some. The sample has 280,000 or so clones, roughly 90% seen once. Sequenced material: PBMCs. These receptors originate from a woman aged 18-29 years in good health and CMV-seronegative.

The V call is TRBV5-1, the J call TRBJ2-3; TRBD2 matches at 14 bases. The germline gives CDR1 SGHRS, CDR2 YFSETQ. The CDR3 totals 15 residues. Trimming removed 4 bases from V and 4 bases from J; junction bases left unmatched: 2. This CDR3 is CASSVTSGRADTQYF. The CDR3 DNA reads TGCGCCAGCAGCGTGACTAGCGGGAGGGCAGATACGCAGTATTTT.

The CDR3 nucleotides are TGTGCCAGCAGAGGTGTGACAGGGGCTCCCACTGAAGCTTTCTTT. It encodes CASRGVTGAPTEAFF. This sequence joins TRBV6-1 and TRBJ1-1; TRBD1 matches at 8 bases. From germline, CDR1 is MNHNS and CDR2 SASEGT. Trimming removed 6 bases from V and 4 bases from J; junction bases left unmatched: 10. The CDR3 is 15 amino acids.

The chain has TRBV19 and TRBJ2-7; 8 positions agree with TRBD1. The V gene end was trimmed by 4 bases and the J gene end by 4 bases; junction bases not matched to a gene: 9. CDR3 length: 15 residues. Looked up from germline, CDR1 is LNHDA and CDR2 is SQIVND (reference sequence). The CDR3 DNA reads as TGTGCCAGTAGTACTTCAGGGGGCAGCGGGTACGAGCAGTACTTC. As protein: CASSTSGGSGYEQYF.

The CDR3 region is CASSPQGGTEAFF. For the CDR3, the DNA is TGTGCCAGCAGCCCACAGGGCGGAACTGAAGCTTTCTTT. The rearrangement uses TRBV7-3 and TRBJ1-1; the D gene is possibly TRBD1 (6 bases). The CDR3 length is 13 residues. V dropped 5 bases and J dropped 5 bases, with 12 bases sitting between them. Germline CDR1 reads SGHTA; CDR2 reads FQGTGA. The full variable domain, with the rest looked up from reference TRBV7-3 and TRBJ1-1, is GAGVSQTPSNKVTEKGKYVELRCDPISGHTALYWYRQSLGQGPEFLIYFQGTGAADDSGLPNDRFFAVRPEGSVSTLKIQRTERGDSAVYLCASSPQGGTEAFFGQGTRLTVV.

With respect to this clone: Additional DNA sequences in this sample encode the identical CDR3. The J gene is TRBJ1-5, the V gene TRBV5-1, with D perhaps TRBD1 (5 bases). V lost 2 bases and J 7 bases, leaving 10 bases between the germline ends. Germline loops: CDR1 SGHRS, CDR2 YFSETQ. This CDR3 contains 13 residues. The CDR3 sequence: CASSFGGGQPQHF. The DNA for the CDR3 is TGCGCCAGCAGCTTCGGGGGTGGCCAGCCCCAGCATTTT.

The gene calls are TRBV7-9 and TRBJ2-2; weak D call: TRBD2 (6 bases). CDR3 length: 15 amino acids. Deletions cut 2 bases from V and 2 bases from J, with 9 bases between. Germline-derived CDR1 and CDR2 are SEHNR and FQNEAQ (reference sequence). DNA for the CDR3: TGTGCCAGCAGCTTAAGCGGGTCAAACACCGGGGAGCTGTTTTTT. This encodes CASSLSGSNTGELFF.

This clone was found once. This chain uses TRBV5-1 with TRBJ2-7; TRBD2 aligns across 7 bases. V lost 1 base and J lost 5; bases outside the gene matches: 6. Germline CDR1 is SGHRS and CDR2 is YFSETQ. This CDR3 region has 14 residues. The CDR3 here is CASSLYTAGDEQYF. The CDR3 DNA reads TGCGCCAGCAGCTTGTACACGGCGGGGGACGAGCAGTACTTC.

The V and J genes are TRBV9 and TRBJ1-2; possibly TRBD1 for D (5 bases). Trimming cost V 0 bases and J 8 bases, with 17 bases left between them. The CDR3 has 15 residues. Germline CDR1 SGDLS, CDR2 YYNGEE. CDR3: CASSVALDGGGGYTF. In nucleotides, the CDR3 is TGTGCCAGCAGCGTAGCTCTTGACGGGGGTGGCGGCTACACCTTC. Looking up the rest from reference TRBV9 and TRBJ1-2 gives the full variable domain: DSGVTQTPKHLITATGQRVTLRCSPRSGDLSVYWYQQSLDQGLQFLIQYYNGEERAKGNILERFSAQQFPDLHSELNLSSLELGDSALYFCASSVALDGGGGYTFGSGTRLTVV.

This chain uses TRBV5-4 with TRBJ2-6; the D is unclear. Deletions cut 2 bases from V and 3 bases from J, with 9 bases between. Germline V gives CDR1 SGHNT, CDR2 YYREEE (reference sequence). The CDR3 is made up of 15 amino acids. The CDR3 nucleotides are TGTGCCAGCAGCTTTAGAGGTGGTGGGGCCAACGTCCTGACTTTC. Its translation: CASSFRGGGANVLTF.

The rearrangement joins TRBV14 to TRBJ2-5, with D perhaps matching TRBD2 (6 bases). V was pared by 0 bases and J by 5 bases, with 10 bases between. Germline lookup yields CDR1 SGHDN and CDR2 FVKESK. The CDR3 loop spans 14 amino acids. CDR3 nucleotides: TGTGCCAGCAGCCAAGATCTCGCGGGGGAGACCCAGTACTTC. Residues: CASSQDLAGETQYF.

This clone was picked up one time. The genes are TRBV25-1 and TRBJ2-7; no reliable D call. The CDR3 runs to 16 residues. Germline CDR1 reads MGHDK; CDR2 reads SYGVNS. Trimming pared 4 bases from V and 0 bases from J, leaving 16 bases between. DNA of the CDR3: TGTGCCAGCAGTGCCCCAGACCGGGTCGACTCCTACGAGCAGTACTTC. Its translation: CASSAPDRVDSYEQYF.

V usage is TRBV2 and J usage is TRBJ1-5, with D maybe TRBD1 (5 bases). V gave up 6 bases and J gave up 0 bases, with 9 bases separating them. The V gene's germline CDR1 is SNHLY and CDR2 FYNNEI. The CDR3 spans 14 residues. The CDR3 loop is CASSTGDSNQPQHF. The CDR3 DNA follows: TGTGCCAGCAGCACAGGCGATAGCAATCAGCCCCAGCATTTT.

The gene calls are TRBV2 and TRBJ1-3; 7 nucleotides align to TRBD1. The CDR3 has 15 amino acids. Germline V gives CDR1 SNHLY, CDR2 FYNNEI. J gave up 5 bases and V 6 bases, and 10 bases lay outside the gene matches. The CDR3 sequence is CASRRDRALRNTIYF. Here the CDR3 DNA reads TGTGCCAGCAGGAGGGACAGAGCACTTCGAAACACCATATATTTT.

The genes are TRBV6-1 and TRBJ2-2, with 9 nucleotides matching TRBD1. In germline, CDR1 is MNHNS, CDR2 SASEGT. The J segment lost 7 bases and the V segment lost 4 bases, leaving 10 bases of the junction unmatched. The CDR3 has 16 residues. The CDR3 region has the DNA TGTGCCAGCAGTGCAACCGGGACAGGGTGGGTCGGGGAGCTGTTTTTT. It codes for CASSATGTGWVGELFF.

The V and J genes are TRBV6-6 and TRBJ1-4; D is undetermined. From germline, CDR1 is MNHNY and CDR2 SVGAGI (reference sequence). This CDR3 has 15 amino acids. V was clipped by 8 bases and J by 5 bases, with 18 bases between them. DNA of the CDR3: TGTGCCAGCCGACAACTGGCGCCAGAGAATGAAAAACTGTTTTTT. The encoded protein is CASRQLAPENEKLFF.

The V and J genes are TRBV4-1 and TRBJ1-4, with TRBD1 identical over 8 bases. Germline V gene data show CDR1 as MGHRA and CDR2 as YSYEKL. Trimming at V came to 1 base and at J to 0 bases, leaving 1 base not matched to a gene. The CDR3 runs to 16 residues. This CDR3 reads CASSQGTGSTNEKLFF. The CDR3 DNA sequence: TGCGCCAGCAGCCAAGGGACAGGGTCAACTAATGAAAAACTGTTTTTT.

This rearrangement joins TRBV10-2 to TRBJ1-1, with D perhaps matching TRBD1 (6 bases). CDR1 is WSHSY and CDR2 is SAAADI in the germline V gene. The CDR3 runs to 16 residues. The V end was cut by 7 bases, the J end by 1 base, with 19 bases between. The CDR3 nucleotides are TGCGCCAGCATAACCGTTTACAGGGCGGGGAACACTGAAGCTTTCTTT. It yields the protein CASITVYRAGNTEAFF.